The 3 T cell receptor beta chains given below trace back to one sample, sequenced in a study of cytomegalovirus exposure and HLA in healthy donors. Both 60 Vbeta primers and 13 Jbeta primers went into the PCR. Profiling relied on immunoSEQ multiplex PCR, and the TCRdb table lists in-frame clones only, not all of them. In the table there are 95,000 to 100,000 clones, about four fifths of which are singletons. Sequencing input: PBMCs. Receptors were obtained from a woman in her forties in good health and CMV-seronegative.

DNA of the CDR3: TGTGCCAGCAGCACCGGGACACATAGGGGTTCACCCCTCCACTTT. Protein sequence: CASSTGTHRGSPLHF. This chain joins TRBV28 and TRBJ1-6; possibly TRBD1 for D (6 bases). CDR3 size: 15 residues. Trimming pared 6 bases from V and 9 bases from J, leaving 18 bases between. CDR1 MDHEN and CDR2 SYDVKM come from the germline V gene.

The rearrangement uses TRBV11-2 and TRBJ1-5; D is unresolved. Germline CDR1 SGHAT, CDR2 FQNNGV. CDR3 length: 13 residues. V lost 1 base to trimming and J lost 4 bases, with 5 bases between them. The CDR3: CASSLGQNQPQHF. As DNA, the CDR3 is TGTGCCAGCAGCTTAGGGCAAAATCAGCCCCAGCATTTT.

This clone was observed a few times. This sequence joins TRBV7-9 and TRBJ2-2; no clear D. Germline V gene sequence: CDR1 SEHNR, CDR2 FQNEAQ (reference sequence). The CDR3 runs to 12 residues. With 4 bases removed from V and 3 bases from J, the gap between germline ends came to 3 bases. CDR3 sequence: CASSSYTGELFF. The CDR3 nucleotides read TGTGCCAGCAGCTCGTACACCGGGGAGCTGTTTTTT. The whole variable domain, filled in from reference TRBV7-9 and TRBJ2-2, reads DTGVSQNPRHKITKRGQNVTFRCDPISEHNRLYWYRQTLGQGPEFLTYFQNEAQLEKSRLLSDRFSAERPKGSFSTLEIQRTEQGDSAMYLCASSSYTGELFFGEGSRLTVL.